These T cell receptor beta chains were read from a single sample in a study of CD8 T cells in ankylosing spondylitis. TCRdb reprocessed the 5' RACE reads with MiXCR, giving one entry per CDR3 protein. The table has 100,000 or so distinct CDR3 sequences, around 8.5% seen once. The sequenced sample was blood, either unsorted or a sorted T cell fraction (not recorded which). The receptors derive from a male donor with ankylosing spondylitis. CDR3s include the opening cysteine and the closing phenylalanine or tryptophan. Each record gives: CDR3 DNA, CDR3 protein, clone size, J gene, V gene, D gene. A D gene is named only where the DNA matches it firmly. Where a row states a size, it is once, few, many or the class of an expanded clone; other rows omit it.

DNA: TGTGCCAGCAGCTTAGTTGGGGGTGTAGCGGACACCTACAATGAGCAGTTCTTC
CDR3: CASSLVGGVADTYNEQFF
size: .
J: TRBJ2-1
V: TRBV11-2
D: .

DNA: TGTGCCACTTTAGCGGGAGGATACAATGAGCAGTTCTTC
CDR3: CATLAGGYNEQFF
size: many
J: TRBJ2-1
V: TRBV10-3
D: TRBD2

DNA: TGCGCCAGCAGCCGAAAAACGGCTAGCGGGAGTTTAAATGAGCAGTTCTTC
CDR3: CASSRKTASGSLNEQFF
size: many
J: TRBJ2-1
V: TRBV4-1
D: TRBD2

DNA: TGCAGTGCTAGTCCGACAGGGAAACCCTACGAGCAGTACTTC
CDR3: CSASPTGKPYEQYF
size: many
J: TRBJ2-7
V: TRBV20-1
D: TRBD1

DNA: TGTGCCAGCAGCCCCGGGACTAGCGGGAGGAATGAGCAGTTCTTC
CDR3: CASSPGTSGRNEQFF
size: .
J: TRBJ2-1
V: TRBV27
D: TRBD2

DNA: TGCAGCGTTGAATCCCCGAGCTCCTACAATGAGCAGTTCTTC
CDR3: CSVESPSSYNEQFF
size: few
J: TRBJ2-1
V: TRBV29-1
D: .

DNA: TGTGCCAGCAGCACCCCCCGGACAGGGGAGGCAGAGACCCAGTACTTC
CDR3: CASSTPRTGEAETQYF
size: few
J: TRBJ2-5
V: TRBV7-9
D: TRBD1

DNA: TGTGCCAGCAGCCCGCGCGTTAGCACAGATACGCAGTATTTT
CDR3: CASSPRVSTDTQYF
size: many
J: TRBJ2-3
V: TRBV7-8
D: .

DNA: TGTGCCAGCAGTGGGCCGGCCGCTAGCACAGATACGCAGTATTTT
CDR3: CASSGPAASTDTQYF
size: few
J: TRBJ2-3
V: TRBV6-1
D: .

DNA: TGTGCCTGGACCTCTGGAAGGGTGGAGCAGTTCTTC
CDR3: CAWTSGRVEQFF
size: .
J: TRBJ2-1
V: TRBV30
D: .

DNA: TGTGCCAGCAATTCACCCCTCCACTTT
CDR3: CASNSPLHF
size: few
J: TRBJ1-6
V: TRBV6-6
D: .

DNA: TGTGCCTGGAGTGACGGACAGGGGAACACTGAAGCTTTCTTT
CDR3: CAWSDGQGNTEAFF
size: .
J: TRBJ1-1
V: TRBV30
D: TRBD1

DNA: TGTGCCAGTAGTCTCGGGGCCCACAATGAGCAGTTCTTC
CDR3: CASSLGAHNEQFF
size: few
J: TRBJ2-1
V: TRBV19
D: .

DNA: TGTGCCAGCAGCCCTGGGGTCTATCTCGAGCAGTACTTC
CDR3: CASSPGVYLEQYF
size: many
J: TRBJ2-7
V: TRBV12-3/TRBV12-4
D: .

DNA: TGTGCCAGCAGACCGGGAGGGTACTATGAGCAGTTCTTC
CDR3: CASRPGGYYEQFF
size: few
J: TRBJ2-1
V: TRBV27
D: TRBD2

DNA: TGTGCCATCGTTAGTCCAGGGTCCACTGAAGCTTTCTTT
CDR3: CAIVSPGSTEAFF
size: .
J: TRBJ1-1
V: TRBV10-3
D: .

DNA: TGTGCCAGCCGAGGGGGGCCAGCGGGAGATTTAGAGACCCAGTACTTC
CDR3: CASRGGPAGDLETQYF
size: .
J: TRBJ2-5
V: TRBV2
D: TRBD2

DNA: TGCAGTGCTAGAGTTCCCGGACAGGGGGTTAACGAGCAGTACTTC
CDR3: CSARVPGQGVNEQYF
size: .
J: TRBJ2-7
V: TRBV20-1
D: TRBD1

DNA: TGTGCCTCCCAGACGCCTGAAGAGACCCAGTACTTC
CDR3: CASQTPEETQYF
size: many
J: TRBJ2-5
V: TRBV2
D: .

DNA: TGCAGTGCTCCCAAGACAGTTGGCACAGATACGCAGTATTTT
CDR3: CSAPKTVGTDTQYF
size: .
J: TRBJ2-3
V: TRBV20-1
D: .

DNA: TGTGCCAGCAGGGCCCCGGACAGGGCAAACACTGAAGCTTTCTTT
CDR3: CASRAPDRANTEAFF
size: .
J: TRBJ1-1
V: TRBV11-2
D: TRBD1

DNA: TGTGCCAGCATGGCTAGCTGGTACAATGAGCAGTTCTTC
CDR3: CASMASWYNEQFF
size: few
J: TRBJ2-1
V: TRBV28
D: .

DNA: TGTGCCAGCAGCTTGAGGGGAGTGGGGAACTATGGCTACACCTTC
CDR3: CASSLRGVGNYGYTF
size: .
J: TRBJ1-2
V: TRBV5-4
D: .

DNA: TGTGCCAGCAGCCCCTGGACTAGCGGGAGAGGTGAGCAGTACTTC
CDR3: CASSPWTSGRGEQYF
size: .
J: TRBJ2-7
V: TRBV7-2
D: TRBD2

DNA: TGTGCCAGCAGCCCCCAACCGGAGCGGGAGGCCTACAATGAGCAGTTCTTC
CDR3: CASSPQPEREAYNEQFF
size: many
J: TRBJ2-1
V: TRBV3-1
D: TRBD2

DNA: TGTGCCAGCAGCCGGGGGGGGGTTGGCGAGCAGTACTTC
CDR3: CASSRGGVGEQYF
size: few
J: TRBJ2-7
V: TRBV5-6
D: TRBD2

DNA: TGTGCCAGCAGCTATAGGAGCCGGACAGTCTTCCTCACAGATACGCAGTATTTT
CDR3: CASSYRSRTVFLTDTQYF
size: .
J: TRBJ2-3
V: TRBV11-1
D: .

DNA: TGTGCCAGCAGTCCCTTCGGACTAGCGGGAGAGCTTTTGTCCGAGACCCAGTACTTC
CDR3: CASSPFGLAGELLSETQYF
size: many
J: TRBJ2-5
V: TRBV27
D: TRBD2

DNA: TGTGCCAGCAGTCCCGATGACACGTATAGCAATCAGCCCCAGCATTTT
CDR3: CASSPDDTYSNQPQHF
size: many
J: TRBJ1-5
V: TRBV12-3/TRBV12-4
D: .

DNA: TGTGCCAGCAGTTGGGGAGAGGGGGCTTACATTCAGTACTTC
CDR3: CASSWGEGAYIQYF
size: .
J: TRBJ2-4
V: TRBV27
D: TRBD1

DNA: TGTGCCAGCCACGACCCGGCAGGGCCCTACGAGCAGTACTTC
CDR3: CASHDPAGPYEQYF
size: .
J: TRBJ2-7
V: TRBV19
D: .

DNA: TGTGCCACCAGCAGTGTCCAGCGGGAGGTGAAGACCCAGTACTTC
CDR3: CATSSVQREVKTQYF
size: .
J: TRBJ2-5
V: TRBV15
D: TRBD2

DNA: TGTGCCAGCAGCTTCGCACAATATCTGGAGTATGGCTACACCTTC
CDR3: CASSFAQYLEYGYTF
size: .
J: TRBJ1-2
V: TRBV12-3/TRBV12-4
D: .

DNA: TGTGCCAGCAGCGTTGGACCGGAAATACGTGAGCAGTTCTTC
CDR3: CASSVGPEIREQFF
size: .
J: TRBJ2-1
V: TRBV9
D: .

DNA: TGTGCCACCAGTGATTTGGGGACTAGCGGTCTCTACAATGAGCAGTTCTTC
CDR3: CATSDLGTSGLYNEQFF
size: many
J: TRBJ2-1
V: TRBV24-1
D: TRBD2

DNA: TGTGCCAGCAGCTTGTTTGGGGTGCAAGAGACCCAGTACTTC
CDR3: CASSLFGVQETQYF
size: medium-sized
J: TRBJ2-5
V: TRBV7-9
D: .

DNA: TGTGCCAGCAGTTTAAAAGTACTCAATGGCTACACCTTC
CDR3: CASSLKVLNGYTF
size: few
J: TRBJ1-2
V: TRBV12-3/TRBV12-4
D: .

DNA: TGTGCCAGCAGCGAGGACAGGGGGCCGGACACCATATATTTT
CDR3: CASSEDRGPDTIYF
size: many
J: TRBJ1-3
V: TRBV9
D: TRBD1

DNA: TGCAGCGTCTTTCCGGGTGTAGTCAATGAGCAGTTCTTC
CDR3: CSVFPGVVNEQFF
size: few
J: TRBJ2-1
V: TRBV29-1
D: .

DNA: TGTGCCAGCAGTTTCGGGAACAATGAGCAGTTCTTC
CDR3: CASSFGNNEQFF
size: many
J: TRBJ2-1
V: TRBV12-3/TRBV12-4
D: .

DNA: TGTGCCAGCAGCGGGGGACTAACTACTTACGAGCAGTACTTC
CDR3: CASSGGLTTYEQYF
size: many
J: TRBJ2-7
V: TRBV7-9
D: TRBD2

DNA: TGTGCCAGCGGGAAGCGGGATAGCTCCTACAATGAGCAGTTCTTC
CDR3: CASGKRDSSYNEQFF
size: few
J: TRBJ2-1
V: TRBV12-3/TRBV12-4
D: TRBD2

DNA: TGTGCCAGCAGTTTAGTTAGGTTTGAAGCTTTCTTT
CDR3: CASSLVRFEAFF
size: .
J: TRBJ1-1
V: TRBV12-3/TRBV12-4
D: .

DNA: TGTGCCAGCAGCTGGTCTCAGGGGGCCTCGGGCGCAGATACGCAGTATTTT
CDR3: CASSWSQGASGADTQYF
size: .
J: TRBJ2-3
V: TRBV13
D: TRBD1

DNA: TGTGCCAGCAGTTACGGAGGAGACGGCACCTTCTACAATGAGCAGTTCTTC
CDR3: CASSYGGDGTFYNEQFF
size: many
J: TRBJ2-1
V: TRBV6-2/TRBV6-3
D: .

DNA: TGCAGTGCTAGAGAGGGGGGGTGGGACACTGAGGACACCTTC
CDR3: CSAREGGWDTEDTF
size: .
J: TRBJ1-2
V: TRBV20-1
D: .

DNA: TGCGCCAGCAGCCACCTCTCTAGCGGGAGGCCCAATGAGCAGTTCTTC
CDR3: CASSHLSSGRPNEQFF
size: .
J: TRBJ2-1
V: TRBV4-1
D: TRBD2